This T cell receptor (beta chain) is from a study of CD8+CD57+ T cells in acquired aplastic anemia. Study-level findings and limits: Patients shared some 30 CD8+ CDR3 sequences with controls.

Genomic DNA, serving as template, underwent TCR beta VDJ and CDR3 profiling. Each CDR3 protein is one row after TCRdb ran MiXCR on the reads. The sample lists around 140,000 distinct CDR3 sequences, around two fifths seen once, with around 8.4% in the top ten. The germline V gene encodes CDR1 LNHNV and CDR2 YYDKDF (reference sequence). The CDR3 loop spans 16 amino acids. The junction had 12 bases not matched to a gene; V was cut back by 3 bases and J by 8 bases. On this clonotype: Its specificity is not known.

Sequencing was done on a sample of sorted CD4+, CD8+, or CD8+CD57+ T cells (not recorded which) from PBMCs. The receptor's source is a human donor in good health, serving as a control. The chain uses TRBV15 and TRBJ2-1, with TRBD2 matching 8 bases. CDR3 loop: CATSSFYGTRVHEQFF. The CDR3 coding sequence is TGTGCCACCAGCAGCTTTTACGGGACTAGAGTCCATGAGCAGTTCTTC.